Reported below is one TCR beta chain. The antigen is not known. The data originate from a study of cytomegalovirus exposure and HLA in healthy donors. Background on the study: Out of 398 genotyped donors, 81% belonged to the Caucasian-associated ancestry cluster. General study points: Immune exposure information available was restricted to CMV serostatus. In a later analysis, TCR association rates varied by HLA locus: DRB1 most, HLA-C fewest. It has been reported that TCR beta sequences accurately predicted the HLA-A and HLA-B alleles of most subjects.

PCR involved 60 Vbeta and 13 Jbeta primers. Repertoires were generated with immunoSEQ multiplex PCR, while TCRdb's copy carries only in-frame clones and drops some. The data show about 130,000 clones, approximately 63% seen once. Germline CDR1 and CDR2: MGHRA and YSYEKL. Between the trimmed V and J ends, which lost 4 bases and 4 bases, there was a span of 13 bases. CDR3 length equals 14 residues. The receptor was derived from an older woman in good health and CMV-seropositive. The chain joins TRBV4-1 to TRBJ1-2, with D perhaps matching TRBD1 (6 bases). The sample taken for sequencing was PBMCs. The CDR3 nucleotides read TGCGCCAGCAGCCTGGACAGCCGATCCTATGGCTACACCTTC. Translating it yields CASSLDSRSYGYTF.